Sequencing of this TCR beta chain was carried out in a study of cytomegalovirus exposure and HLA in healthy donors. Overall study results and limits: In an earlier analysis, productive rearrangement rates for most beta V segments clustered near 87% or 30%.

Researchers ran the PCR with 60 Vbeta and 13 Jbeta primers. Measured with immunoSEQ multiplex PCR; TCRdb has only the in-frame clones, and not every one. The sample has about 92,000 clones. A word on this clone: Its target is not known.

Healthy people donating bone marrow made up the donors. The sequence came from a man aged 45 to 65 in good health and CMV-seropositive. Sequencing was done on a sample of PBMCs.

The CDR3 loop is CASSLANKPYEQYF. CDR3 bases: TGTGCCAGCAGCTTGGCCAACAAACCCTACGAGCAGTACTTC. The rearrangement links TRBV5-6 to TRBJ2-7, with D unresolved. Per the germline V gene, CDR1 is SGHDT and CDR2 is YYEEEE. Trimming removed 0 bases at V and 2 bases at J, with 9 bases between. This CDR3 comprises 14 residues.